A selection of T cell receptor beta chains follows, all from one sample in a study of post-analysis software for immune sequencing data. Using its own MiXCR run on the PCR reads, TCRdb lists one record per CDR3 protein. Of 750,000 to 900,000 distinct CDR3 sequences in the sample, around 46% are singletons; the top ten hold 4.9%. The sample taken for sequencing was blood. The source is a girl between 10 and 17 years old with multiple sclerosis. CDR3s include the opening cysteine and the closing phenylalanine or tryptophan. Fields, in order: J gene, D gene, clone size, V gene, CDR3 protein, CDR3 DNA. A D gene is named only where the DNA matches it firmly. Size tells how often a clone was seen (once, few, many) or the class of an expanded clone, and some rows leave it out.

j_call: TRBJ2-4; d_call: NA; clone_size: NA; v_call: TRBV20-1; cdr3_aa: CSAREGQGPPLGKNIQYF; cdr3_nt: TGCAGTGCTAGAGAAGGGCAGGGGCCCCCCCTAGGCAAAAACATTCAGTACTTC
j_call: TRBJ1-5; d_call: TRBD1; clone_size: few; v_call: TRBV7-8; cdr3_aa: CASSSRTGADSNQPQHF; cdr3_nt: TGTGCCAGCAGCTCCAGGACAGGGGCAGATAGCAATCAGCCCCAGCATTTT
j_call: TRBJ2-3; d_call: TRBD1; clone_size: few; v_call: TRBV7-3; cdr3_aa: CASSPHETGTGTDTQYF; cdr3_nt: TGTGCCAGCAGCCCGCACGAGACAGGGACGGGCACAGATACGCAGTATTTT
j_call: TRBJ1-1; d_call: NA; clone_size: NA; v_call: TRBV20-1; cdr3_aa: CSARDVLNTEAFF; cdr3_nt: TGCAGTGCTAGAGATGTCCTGAACACTGAAGCTTTCTTT
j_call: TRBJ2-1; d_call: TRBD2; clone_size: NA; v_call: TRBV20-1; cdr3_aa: CSAEKTSGTYNEQFF; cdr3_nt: TGCAGTGCAGAAAAAACTAGCGGGACCTACAATGAGCAGTTCTTC
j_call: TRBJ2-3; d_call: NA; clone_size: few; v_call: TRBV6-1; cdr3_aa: CASSEVGAHDTQYF; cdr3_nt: TGTGCCAGCAGTGAGGTTGGTGCACACGATACGCAGTATTTT
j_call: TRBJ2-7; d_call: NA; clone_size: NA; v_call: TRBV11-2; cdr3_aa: CASSVLYEQYF; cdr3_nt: TGTGCCAGCAGCGTTCTCTACGAGCAGTACTTC
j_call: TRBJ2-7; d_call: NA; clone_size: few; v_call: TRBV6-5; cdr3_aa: CASSRDDSYEQYF; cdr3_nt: TGTGCCAGCAGCCGGGACGACTCCTACGAGCAGTACTTC
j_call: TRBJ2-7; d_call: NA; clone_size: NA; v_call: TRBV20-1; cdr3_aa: CSAPRGYRNEQYF; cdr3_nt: TGCAGTGCTCCGAGGGGCTATCGGAATGAGCAGTACTTC
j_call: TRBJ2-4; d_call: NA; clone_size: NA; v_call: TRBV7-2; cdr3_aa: CAGSLPPSLQYF; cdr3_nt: TGTGCCGGCAGCTTACCCCCTTCTCTGCAGTACTTC
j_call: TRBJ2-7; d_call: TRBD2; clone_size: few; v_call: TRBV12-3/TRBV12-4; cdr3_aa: CASSPTSGSRNEQYF; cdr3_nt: TGTGCCAGCAGCCCGACTAGCGGGAGTAGAAACGAGCAGTACTTC
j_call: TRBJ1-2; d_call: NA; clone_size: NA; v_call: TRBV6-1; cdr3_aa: CASIGAGVINGYTF; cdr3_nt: TGTGCCAGCATTGGGGCAGGAGTTATCAATGGCTACACCTTC
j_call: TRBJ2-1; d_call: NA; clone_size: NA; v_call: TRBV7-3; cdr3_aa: CASSSEGWAGDEQFF; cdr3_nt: TGTGCCAGCAGCTCCGAGGGATGGGCGGGCGATGAGCAGTTCTTC
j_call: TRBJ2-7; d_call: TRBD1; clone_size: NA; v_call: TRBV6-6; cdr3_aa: CASRHIRDRGYEQYF; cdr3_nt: TGTGCCAGCAGACACATCCGGGACAGGGGGTACGAGCAGTACTTC
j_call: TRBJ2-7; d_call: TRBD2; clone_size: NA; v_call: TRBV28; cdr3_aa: CASSLVGQGKRERNEQYF; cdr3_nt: TGTGCCAGCAGTTTGGTGGGGCAGGGAAAGCGGGAGAGGAACGAGCAGTACTTC
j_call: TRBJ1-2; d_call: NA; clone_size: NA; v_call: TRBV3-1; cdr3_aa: CASSPRTDSMGNYGYTF; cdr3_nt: TGTGCCAGCAGCCCACGAACAGACAGCATGGGAAACTATGGCTACACCTTC
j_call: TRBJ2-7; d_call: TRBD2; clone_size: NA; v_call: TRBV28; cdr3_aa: CASSLGGSNRYEQYF; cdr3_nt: TGTGCCAGCAGTTTGGGAGGGAGTAACCGCTACGAGCAGTACTTC
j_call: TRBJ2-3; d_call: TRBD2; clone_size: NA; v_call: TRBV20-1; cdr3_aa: CTAGTSEQITDTQYF; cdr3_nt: TGCACCGCGGGGACTAGCGAGCAAATCACAGATACGCAGTATTTT
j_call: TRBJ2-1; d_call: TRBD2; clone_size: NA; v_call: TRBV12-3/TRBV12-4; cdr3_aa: CASGRGEAYNEQFF; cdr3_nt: TGTGCCAGCGGGCGGGGGGAAGCCTACAATGAGCAGTTCTTC
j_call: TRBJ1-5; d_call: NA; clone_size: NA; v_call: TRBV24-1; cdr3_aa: CATSEWDSGIGQPQHF; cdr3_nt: TGTGCCACCAGTGAGTGGGACTCCGGTATCGGTCAGCCCCAGCATTTT
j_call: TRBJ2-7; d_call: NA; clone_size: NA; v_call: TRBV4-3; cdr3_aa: CASSQDAGREYEQYF; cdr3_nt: TGCGCCAGCAGCCAAGACGCCGGGAGAGAGTACGAGCAGTACTTC
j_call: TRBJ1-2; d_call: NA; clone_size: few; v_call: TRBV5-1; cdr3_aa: CASSLTMGYGYTF; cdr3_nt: TGCGCCAGCAGCTTAACGATGGGCTATGGCTACACCTTC
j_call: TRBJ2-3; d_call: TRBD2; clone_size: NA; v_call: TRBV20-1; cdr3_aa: CSATGTRADTQYF; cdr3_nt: TGCAGTGCAACCGGGACTAGAGCCGATACGCAGTATTTT
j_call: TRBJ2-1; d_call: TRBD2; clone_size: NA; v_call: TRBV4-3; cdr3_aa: CASSQDGAGAFNEQFF; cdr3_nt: TGCGCCAGCAGCCAAGATGGAGCGGGAGCCTTCAATGAGCAGTTCTTC
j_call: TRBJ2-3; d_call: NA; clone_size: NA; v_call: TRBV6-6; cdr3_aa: CASSNIGGRGTDTQYF; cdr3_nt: TGTGCCAGCAGTAACATTGGGGGGCGAGGCACAGATACGCAGTATTTT
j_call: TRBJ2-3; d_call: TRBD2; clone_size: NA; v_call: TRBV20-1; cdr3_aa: CSARRIAGNTDTQYF; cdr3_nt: TGCAGTGCTAGAAGAATAGCGGGAAACACAGATACGCAGTATTTT
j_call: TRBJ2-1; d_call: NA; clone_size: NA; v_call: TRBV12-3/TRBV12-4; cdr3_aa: CASSWGADRYNEQFF; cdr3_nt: TGTGCCAGCAGCTGGGGGGCGGACCGCTACAATGAGCAGTTCTTC
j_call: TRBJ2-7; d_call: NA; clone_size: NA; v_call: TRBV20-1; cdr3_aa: CSTKGHSYEQYF; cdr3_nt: TGCAGTACCAAGGGGCATTCCTACGAGCAGTACTTC
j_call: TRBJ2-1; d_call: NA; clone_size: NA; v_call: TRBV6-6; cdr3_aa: CASSTSGTEQFF; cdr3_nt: TGTGCCAGCAGTACCTCCGGGACAGAGCAGTTCTTC
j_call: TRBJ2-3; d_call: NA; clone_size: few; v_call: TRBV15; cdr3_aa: CATSREMAREWGDTQYF; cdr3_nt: TGTGCCACCAGCAGAGAGATGGCCCGGGAATGGGGAGATACGCAGTATTTT
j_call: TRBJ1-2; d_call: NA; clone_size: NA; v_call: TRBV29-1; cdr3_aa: CSVAGAGYGYTF; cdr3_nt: TGCAGCGTTGCAGGGGCTGGCTATGGCTACACCTTC
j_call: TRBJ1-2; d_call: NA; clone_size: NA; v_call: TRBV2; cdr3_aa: CASPAGSYGYTF; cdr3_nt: TGTGCCAGCCCGGCAGGTTCCTATGGCTACACCTTC
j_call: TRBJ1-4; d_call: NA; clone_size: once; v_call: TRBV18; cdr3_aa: CASSRDGNEKLFF; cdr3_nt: TGTGCCAGCTCACGGGACGGGAATGAAAAACTGTTTTTT
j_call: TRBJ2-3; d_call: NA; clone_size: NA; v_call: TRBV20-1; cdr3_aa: CSAREGTFSTDTQYF; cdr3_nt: TGCAGTGCTAGAGAAGGGACATTTTCCACAGATACGCAGTATTTT
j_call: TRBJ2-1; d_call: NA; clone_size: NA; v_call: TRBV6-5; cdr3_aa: CASSYSTHNEQFF; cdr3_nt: TGTGCCAGCAGTTACTCTACACACAATGAGCAGTTCTTC
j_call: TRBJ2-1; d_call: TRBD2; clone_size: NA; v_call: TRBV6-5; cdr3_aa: CASSYSMGRAGEFF; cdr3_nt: TGTGCCAGCAGTTACTCGATGGGCAGGGCGGGGGAGTTCTTC
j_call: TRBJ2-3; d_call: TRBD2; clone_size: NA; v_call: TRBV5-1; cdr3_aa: CASSPGRLAGGSTDTQYF; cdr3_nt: TGCGCCAGCAGCCCTGGCCGACTAGCGGGAGGGAGCACAGATACGCAGTATTTT
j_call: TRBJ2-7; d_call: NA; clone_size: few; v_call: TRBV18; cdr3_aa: CASSPFDFQTYEQYF; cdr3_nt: TGTGCCAGCTCACCATTCGATTTTCAGACCTACGAGCAGTACTTC
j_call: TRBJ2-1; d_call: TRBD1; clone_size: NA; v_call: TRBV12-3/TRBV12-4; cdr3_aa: CATLQGARNEQFF; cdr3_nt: TGTGCCACCCTACAGGGGGCTAGGAATGAGCAGTTCTTC
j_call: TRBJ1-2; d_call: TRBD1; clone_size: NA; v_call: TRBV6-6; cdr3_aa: CASLNWDSNHGYTF; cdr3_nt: TGTGCCAGCCTCAACTGGGACAGTAACCATGGCTACACCTTC
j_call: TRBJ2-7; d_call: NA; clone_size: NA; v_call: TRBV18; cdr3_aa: CASSPPQVSYEQYF; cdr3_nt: TGTGCCAGCTCACCGCCCCAAGTCTCCTACGAGCAGTACTTC
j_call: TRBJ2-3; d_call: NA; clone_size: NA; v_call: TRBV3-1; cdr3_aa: CASSPQLEDTQYF; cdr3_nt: TGTGCCAGCAGCCCTCAATTGGAAGATACGCAGTATTTT
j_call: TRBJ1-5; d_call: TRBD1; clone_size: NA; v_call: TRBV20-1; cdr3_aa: CSAKDRGRGRSNQPQHF; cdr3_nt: TGCAGTGCTAAGGACAGGGGGCGCGGTCGAAGCAATCAGCCCCAGCATTTT
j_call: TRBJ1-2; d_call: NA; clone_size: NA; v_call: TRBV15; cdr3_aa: CATNRGREFFNYGYTF; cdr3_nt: TGTGCCACCAACAGAGGTCGGGAGTTTTTTAACTATGGCTACACCTTC
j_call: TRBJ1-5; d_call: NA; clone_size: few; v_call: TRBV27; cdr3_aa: CASSFEQGREPQHF; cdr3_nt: TGTGCCAGCAGTTTTGAGCAGGGTCGGGAGCCCCAGCATTTT
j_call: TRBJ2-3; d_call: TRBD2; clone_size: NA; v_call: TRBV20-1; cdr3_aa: CSASQLAGGPTGQYF; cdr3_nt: TGCAGTGCTAGCCAACTAGCGGGAGGCCCCACCGGCCAGTATTTT
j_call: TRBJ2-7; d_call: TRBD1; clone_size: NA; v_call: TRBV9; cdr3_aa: CASSPRGHHEQYF; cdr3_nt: TGTGCCAGCAGTCCCAGGGGGCACCACGAGCAGTACTTC